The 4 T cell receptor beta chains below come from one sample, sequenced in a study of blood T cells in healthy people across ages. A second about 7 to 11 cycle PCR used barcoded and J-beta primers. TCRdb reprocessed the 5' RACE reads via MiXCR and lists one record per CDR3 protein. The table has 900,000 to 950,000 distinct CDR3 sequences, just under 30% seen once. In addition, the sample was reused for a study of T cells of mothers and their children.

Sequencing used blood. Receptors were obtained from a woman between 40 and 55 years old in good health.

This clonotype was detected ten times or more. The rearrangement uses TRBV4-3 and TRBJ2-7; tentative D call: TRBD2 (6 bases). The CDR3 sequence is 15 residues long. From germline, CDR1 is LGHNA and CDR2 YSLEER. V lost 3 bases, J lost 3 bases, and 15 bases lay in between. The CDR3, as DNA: TGCGCCAGCAGCCAGGGGACTTCCTCCCACTACGAGCAGTACTTC. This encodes CASSQGTSSHYEQYF.

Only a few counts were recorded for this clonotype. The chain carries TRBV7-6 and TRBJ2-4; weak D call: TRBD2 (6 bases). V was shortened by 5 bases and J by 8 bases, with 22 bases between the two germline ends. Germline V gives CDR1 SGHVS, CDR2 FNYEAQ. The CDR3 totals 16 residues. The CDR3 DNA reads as TGTGCCAGCAGCCATGGGGTCGGGGGACCCGGGGACATTCAGTACTTC. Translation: CASSHGVGGPGDIQYF.

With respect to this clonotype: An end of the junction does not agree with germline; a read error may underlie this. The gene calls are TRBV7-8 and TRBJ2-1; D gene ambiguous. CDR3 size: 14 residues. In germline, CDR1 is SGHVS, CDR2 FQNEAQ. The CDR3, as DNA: TGCGCCAGCAGCTTAACTGCTAGTATCTATGAGCAGTTCTTC. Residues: CASSLTASIYEQFF.

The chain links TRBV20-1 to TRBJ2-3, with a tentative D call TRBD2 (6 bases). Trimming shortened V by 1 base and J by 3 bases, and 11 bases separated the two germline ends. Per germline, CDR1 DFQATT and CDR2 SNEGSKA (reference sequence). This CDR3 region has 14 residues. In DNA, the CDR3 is TGCAGTGCTAGAGGCGGAGGGTTTACAGATACGCAGTATTTT. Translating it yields CSARGGGFTDTQYF.